This T cell receptor beta chain was found in a study of siplizumab effects on memory and regulatory T cells. V lost 8 bases and J 7 bases, leaving 20 bases between the germline ends. Germline V gene lookup returns CDR1 LNHDA and CDR2 SQIVND (reference sequence). The CDR3 contains 14 residues. Profiled with immunoSEQ multiplex PCR; TCRdb holds only in-frame clones, not every one. The sample shows more than 95,000 clones, about 93% of them seen only once. The chain joins TRBV19 to TRBJ1-1, with TRBD1 as a possible D gene (6 bases). The sequenced sample was CD4+ T cells sorted from blood. This receptor was taken from a human donor in good health. CDR3 sequence (DNA): TGTGCCAGTGAGCCGGGTGGGACATTTGGTGAAGCTTTCTTT. Encoded protein: CASEPGGTFGEAFF.